This T cell receptor (beta chain) derives from a study of cytotoxic CD8 clonotypes in ibrutinib-treated CLL. Overall study findings and caveats: The clonality went up when patients responded to ibrutinib and dropped back toward baseline at progression. Public clonotypes, rarely seen, contracted or held steady on treatment. Baseline clonality, higher than in age-matched healthy donors, tracked circulating CD8+ T-cell counts.

Points on this clone: Its target is not known.

This table comes from immunoSEQ multiplex PCR, and its TCRdb copy is limited to in-frame clones, with some not included. The table has about 39,000 clones, 65% to 70% seen once; the top ten hold less than 7.5%. The CDR3 runs 15 residues. Per germline, CDR1 MNHNS and CDR2 SASEGT. The germline V and J ends were trimmed by 0 bases and 3 bases, with 8 bases remaining between them. Sample: PBMCs, taken at disease progression, from a patient treated with ibrutinib. This chain joins TRBV6-1 and TRBJ2-2, with a tentative D call TRBD2 (6 bases). The clonotype originates from a human donor with chronic lymphocytic leukemia. CDR3 DNA: TGTGCCAGCAGTGAAGCCTGGGGGGACACCGGGGAGCTGTTTTTT. It codes for CASSEAWGDTGELFF.